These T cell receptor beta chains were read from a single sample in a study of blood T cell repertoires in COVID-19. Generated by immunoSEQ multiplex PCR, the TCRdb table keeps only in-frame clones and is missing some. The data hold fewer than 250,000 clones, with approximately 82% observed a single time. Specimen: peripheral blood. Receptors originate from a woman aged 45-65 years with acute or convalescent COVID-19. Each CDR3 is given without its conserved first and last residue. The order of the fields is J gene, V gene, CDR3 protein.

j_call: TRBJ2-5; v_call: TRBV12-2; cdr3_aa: ASRLGQVPTGETQY
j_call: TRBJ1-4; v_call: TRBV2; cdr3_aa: ASGDSSTNEKLF
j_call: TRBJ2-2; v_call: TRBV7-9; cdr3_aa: ASSLKTRLATRDTGELF
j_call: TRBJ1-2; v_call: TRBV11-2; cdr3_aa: ASSSGQGADYGYT
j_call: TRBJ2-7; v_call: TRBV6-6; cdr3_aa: ASSPGTGDVA
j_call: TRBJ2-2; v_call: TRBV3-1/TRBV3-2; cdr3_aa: ASSRRTVNTGELF
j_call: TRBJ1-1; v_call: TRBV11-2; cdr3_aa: ASSLRVNTEAF
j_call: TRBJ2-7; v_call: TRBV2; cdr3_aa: ASRASAYEQY
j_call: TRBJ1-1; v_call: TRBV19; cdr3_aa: AASSGGSATEAF
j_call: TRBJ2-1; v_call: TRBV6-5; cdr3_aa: ASSSGRAGDEQF
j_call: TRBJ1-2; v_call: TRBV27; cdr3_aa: ASSWTGSHGYT
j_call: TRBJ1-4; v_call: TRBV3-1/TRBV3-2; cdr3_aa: ASSPTRDRVNEKLF
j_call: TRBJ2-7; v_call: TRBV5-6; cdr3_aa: ASSLSGAGYEQY
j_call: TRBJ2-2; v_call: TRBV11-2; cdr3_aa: ASSAIGGAVSGELF
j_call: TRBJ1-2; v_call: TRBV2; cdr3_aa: ASSENPGVESYT
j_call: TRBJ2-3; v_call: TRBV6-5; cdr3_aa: ASRGGQGSDTQY
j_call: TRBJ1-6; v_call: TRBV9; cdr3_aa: ASSVEGAQYNSPLH
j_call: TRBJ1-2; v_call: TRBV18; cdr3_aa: ASSPPGQILYGYT